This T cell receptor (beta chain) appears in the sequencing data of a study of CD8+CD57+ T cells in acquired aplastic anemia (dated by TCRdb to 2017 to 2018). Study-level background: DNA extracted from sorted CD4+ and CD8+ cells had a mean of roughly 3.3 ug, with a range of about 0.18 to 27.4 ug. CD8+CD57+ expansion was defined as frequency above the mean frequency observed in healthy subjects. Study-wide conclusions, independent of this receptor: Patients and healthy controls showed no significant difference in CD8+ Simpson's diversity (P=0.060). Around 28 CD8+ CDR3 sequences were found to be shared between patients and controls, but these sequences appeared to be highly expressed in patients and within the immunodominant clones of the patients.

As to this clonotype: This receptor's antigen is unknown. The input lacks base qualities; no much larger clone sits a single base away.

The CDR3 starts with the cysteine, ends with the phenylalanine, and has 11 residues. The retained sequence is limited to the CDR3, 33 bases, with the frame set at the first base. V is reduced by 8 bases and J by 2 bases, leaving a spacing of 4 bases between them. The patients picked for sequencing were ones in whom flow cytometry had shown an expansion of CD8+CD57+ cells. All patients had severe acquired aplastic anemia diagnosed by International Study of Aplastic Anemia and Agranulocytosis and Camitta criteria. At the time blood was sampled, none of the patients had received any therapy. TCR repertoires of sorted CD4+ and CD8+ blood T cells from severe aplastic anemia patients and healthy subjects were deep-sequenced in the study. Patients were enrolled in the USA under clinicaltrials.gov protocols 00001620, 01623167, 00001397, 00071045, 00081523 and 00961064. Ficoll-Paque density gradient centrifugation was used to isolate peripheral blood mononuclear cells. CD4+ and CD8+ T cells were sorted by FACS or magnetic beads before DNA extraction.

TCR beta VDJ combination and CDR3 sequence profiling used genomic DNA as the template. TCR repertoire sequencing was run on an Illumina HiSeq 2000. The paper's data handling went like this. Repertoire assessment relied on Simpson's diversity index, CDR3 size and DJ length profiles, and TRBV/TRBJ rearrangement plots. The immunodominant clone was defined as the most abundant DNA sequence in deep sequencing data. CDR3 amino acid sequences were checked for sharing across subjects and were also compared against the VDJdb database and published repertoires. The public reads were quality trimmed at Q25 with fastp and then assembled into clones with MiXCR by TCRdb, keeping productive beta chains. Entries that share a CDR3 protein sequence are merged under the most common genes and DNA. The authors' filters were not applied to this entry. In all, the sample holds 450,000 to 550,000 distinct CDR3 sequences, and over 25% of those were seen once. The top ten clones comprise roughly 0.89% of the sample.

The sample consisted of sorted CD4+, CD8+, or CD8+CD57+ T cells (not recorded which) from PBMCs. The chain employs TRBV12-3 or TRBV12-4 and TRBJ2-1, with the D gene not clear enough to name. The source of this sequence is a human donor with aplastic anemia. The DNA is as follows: TGTGCCAGCCGCGCCTACAATGAGCAGTTCTTC. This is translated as CASRAYNEQFF.